This entry features one T cell receptor (beta chain) sequence. Its antigen is not identified. Some clones are missing from TCRdb's copy, which holds only in-frame ones; the method was immunoSEQ multiplex PCR. Of approximately 80,000 clones listed, roughly 90% were seen once; the top ten hold roughly 21%. The sample belongs to a study of PD-1 blockade in classical Hodgkin lymphoma. Study-level points and caveats: While CD8+ TCR diversity did not rise significantly by C4D1, CD4+ TCR diversity did. Lower baseline TCR diversity marked trial partial responders and progressors.

In germline, CDR1 is SGHNT, CDR2 YENEEA. With 3 bases removed from V and 1 base from J, the gap between germline ends came to 3 bases. There are 13 residues in the CDR3. Every single patient, without exception, relapsed after autologous stem cell transplantation, and brentuximab vedotin exposure varied. The sequence derives from a human donor with classical Hodgkin lymphoma. V is TRBV11-3 and J is TRBJ2-2; D is ambiguous. The sample here was peripheral blood mononuclear cells (PBMCs), taken at baseline. CDR3 amino acids: CASSLRNTGELFF. In DNA form, the CDR3 reads TGTGCCAGCAGCTTGAGGAACACCGGGGAGCTGTTTTTT. The variable domain in full, with the rest retrieved from reference TRBV11-3 and TRBJ2-2, is EAGVVQSPRYKIIEKKQPVAFWCNPISGHNTLYWYLQNLGQGPELLIRYENEEAVDDSQLPKDRFSAERLKGVDSTLKIQPAELGDSAVYLCASSLRNTGELFFGEGSRLTVL.